This is a list of T cell receptor beta chains from one sample in a study of shared clonotypes between healthy human individuals. Repertoires were generated with immunoSEQ multiplex PCR, while TCRdb's copy carries only in-frame clones and drops some. The sample contains around 1.1 million clones, approximately 80% of which appear only once. What was sequenced was memory CD4+ T cells from PBMCs. The receptors come from a man between 18 and 35 years old in good health. Some clones in this sample may be carry-over from other donors' samples. Both conserved end residues are trimmed from each CDR3.

j_call	v_call	cdr3_aa
TRBJ2-1	TRBV5-1	ASSLGPVFTEQF
TRBJ2-3	TRBV27	ASSLMLASTDTQY
TRBJ1-1	TRBV6-6	ASSNNRYTEAF
TRBJ1-1	TRBV28	ASREGVYPEAF
TRBJ1-1	TRBV7-9	ASSFDASTEAF
TRBJ2-1	TRBV6-1	AKGRDSSYNEQF
TRBJ2-7	TRBV7-9	ASSLSRDRTYEQY
TRBJ1-2	TRBV7-2	ASRGGAEGYT
TRBJ2-7	TRBV5-1	ASSRGQTDLYEQY
TRBJ1-1	TRBV19	AIRGLTEAF
TRBJ2-3	TRBV27	ASSPLGQGSTDTQY
TRBJ2-1	TRBV19	ASRGTSVYNEQF
TRBJ2-3	TRBV4-3	ASSQEWGTSGSTDTQY
TRBJ2-3	TRBV18	ASSRGSFPDTQY
TRBJ1-2	TRBV7-8	ASSLVPRPANYGYT
TRBJ1-2	TRBV5-1	ASSLTGDNYGYT
TRBJ2-1	TRBV5-8	ASRLMGSYYNEQF
TRBJ2-7	TRBV7-9	ASSLPTSGKHEQY
TRBJ2-7	TRBV7-2	ASSLLAAPYLYEQY
TRBJ1-2	TRBV5-1	ASSLETNYGYT
TRBJ2-1	TRBV18	ASSPPSRGYNEQF
NA	TRBV6-1	ASRGDRAPPYEQY
TRBJ1-5	TRBV7-2	ASSLGPYSNQPQH
TRBJ2-3	TRBV5-1	ASSLGVLAGPTDTQY
TRBJ2-7	TRBV12-5	ASGPLPV
TRBJ2-6	TRBV4-3	ASSQETALIPSGANVLT
TRBJ2-4	TRBV9	ASSGQMGLAENIQY
TRBJ1-1	TRBV7-2	ASSLLRNTEAF
TRBJ1-5	TRBV7-9	ASSRTGVNQPQH
TRBJ2-3	TRBV5-4	ASSGRDTQY
TRBJ2-6	TRBV5-1	ASSLDPSSGANVLT
TRBJ2-3	TRBV15	ATSFQLQGTDTQY
TRBJ2-5	TRBV28	ASTAGQETQY
TRBJ1-4	TRBV7-9	ASSLDRGLHEKLF
TRBJ2-1	TRBV28	ASSSWGNEQF
TRBJ1-2	TRBV10-3	AISVDWGHGGGYT
TRBJ1-5	TRBV28	ASLQGNQPQH
TRBJ1-5	TRBV19	ASSTGQPNQPQH
TRBJ2-3	TRBV5-1	ASSSTPSGSTYGDTQY
TRBJ2-3	TRBV15	ATSRGLAATTDTQY
TRBJ1-1	TRBV7-9	ASSHENTEAF
TRBJ1-1	TRBV6-1	ATLTGSMNTEAF
TRBJ2-7	TRBV28	ASKSSSYEQY
TRBJ1-5	TRBV7-1	ASSFLNQPQH
TRBJ1-2	TRBV11-2	ASSLDAGTGVYGYT